Below are 21 T cell receptor beta chains sequenced from a single sample in a study of shared clonotypes between healthy human individuals. Profiled with immunoSEQ multiplex PCR; TCRdb holds only in-frame clones, not every one. Here the sample spans about 2.3 million clones, approximately 95% being singletons. Sequences were obtained from naive CD4+ T cells from PBMCs. Subset specified: CD45RA+ positively selected. The receptors derive from a man aged 18 to 30 in good health. Some clones in this sample may be carry-over from other donors' samples.

With respect to this clone: The junction and the germline gene differ at one end; a read error may be behind it. The chain is built from TRBV4-3 and TRBJ2-5; 11 positions match TRBD2. Germline CDR1 LGHNA, CDR2 YSLEER. This CDR3 spans 13 amino acids. CDR3 sequence: CASSQRTSGSPHF. For the CDR3, the DNA is TGCGCCAGCAGCCAAAGGACTAGCGGGTCCCCGCACTTC.

Note on this clone: Other DNA sequences in the same sample also yield this CDR3. V gene TRBV5-4 combines with J gene TRBJ2-5; possible D gene TRBD2, 5 bases. Germline CDR1 SGHNT, CDR2 YYREEE (reference sequence). This CDR3 is built from 12 residues. V lost 4 bases to trimming and J lost 5 bases, with 9 bases between them. The CDR3 sequence is CASSRGRETQYF. The CDR3 coding sequence is TGTGCCAGCAGCCGGGGTCGGGAGACCCAGTACTTC.

This chain joins TRBV28 and TRBJ2-1; 9 bases align to TRBD2. Losses at the gene ends were 1 base for V and 5 bases for J; bases not matched to a gene: 9. Germline CDR1 MDHEN, CDR2 SYDVKM. CDR3 size: 17 residues. CDR3 amino acids: CASSLYLTSGADNEQFF. Written as DNA, the CDR3 is TGTGCCAGCAGTTTATATTTGACTAGCGGAGCAGACAATGAGCAGTTCTTC.

The chain joins TRBV5-4 to TRBJ2-5, with unresolved D. V lost 3 bases, J lost 0 bases, and 9 bases lay in between. The CDR3 totals 14 residues. Germline CDR1 reads SGHNT; CDR2 reads YYREEE (reference sequence). The CDR3 DNA follows: TGTGCCAGCAGCTCACCGTGGGACCAAGAGACCCAGTACTTC. As protein: CASSSPWDQETQYF.

This clone came up once. The CDR3 sequence is CASSYSKAGTYEQYF. The CDR3 coding sequence is TGTGCCAGCAGTTACTCGAAGGCAGGGACCTACGAGCAGTACTTC. The chain is built from TRBV6-6 and TRBJ2-7, with D possibly being TRBD1 (5 bases). With 0 bases removed from V and 2 bases from J, the gap between germline ends came to 11 bases. Germline V gene lookup returns CDR1 MNHNY and CDR2 SVGAGI (reference sequence). The CDR3 is 15 residues long.

The rearrangement links TRBV18 to TRBJ2-5, with 11 bases matching TRBD2. Trimming removed 5 bases from V and 1 base from J; junction bases left unmatched: 6. Germline assignment: CDR1 KGHSH and CDR2 LQKENI. The CDR3 has 16 residues. The CDR3: CASSKPSGRSQETQYF. CDR3 in DNA: TGTGCCAGCTCAAAACCTAGCGGGAGGTCCCAAGAGACCCAGTACTTC.

The chain carries TRBV28 and TRBJ1-4; D is undetermined. With 5 bases removed from V and 2 bases from J, the gap between germline ends came to 15 bases. CDR3 size: 16 residues. Germline lookup yields CDR1 MDHEN and CDR2 SYDVKM. The CDR3 DNA is TGTGCCAGCAGTCCTCAACCACACCGCACTAATGAAAAACTGTTTTTT. This codes for CASSPQPHRTNEKLFF.

J is TRBJ2-5 and V is TRBV2; unclear D gene. Trimming took off 6 bases at V and 4 bases at J, with 12 bases between the two ends. CDR1 SNHLY and CDR2 FYNNEI come from the germline V gene. This CDR3 contains 13 residues. This CDR3 is CASSKERAETQYF. As DNA, the CDR3 is TGTGCCAGCAGCAAAGAACGGGCAGAGACCCAGTACTTC.

Notes on this clone: Other DNA sequences from this sample encode an identical CDR3 as well. The V gene is TRBV7-9, the J gene TRBJ2-7; tentative D call: TRBD1 (6 bases). CDR1 and CDR2 (germline): SEHNR, FQNEAQ (reference sequence). V was clipped by 7 bases and J by 2 bases, with 6 bases between them. CDR3 length equals 11 residues. CDR3 sequence (DNA): TGTGCCAGCACAGGGGCCTACGAGCAGTACTTC. Protein: CASTGAYEQYF.

This sequence joins TRBV2 and TRBJ1-2; no definite D call. In germline, CDR1 is SNHLY, CDR2 FYNNEI. V lost 8 bases and J 8 bases, leaving 15 bases between the germline ends. The CDR3 has 12 amino acids. The CDR3 nucleotides are TGTGCCAGCGTAAGGCAGTGGTCCGGCTACACCTTC. Protein sequence: CASVRQWSGYTF.

A word on this clone: This sample includes further DNA sequences coding for the same CDR3. This sequence joins TRBV19 and TRBJ1-2; the D is unclear. Trimming shortened V by 3 bases and J by 7 bases, and 9 bases separated the two germline ends. Germline CDR1 is LNHDA and CDR2 is SQIVND (reference sequence). The CDR3 totals 12 residues. The CDR3: CASSMAGRGYTF. The CDR3 coding sequence is TGTGCCAGTAGTATGGCAGGACGTGGCTACACCTTC.

In DNA form, the CDR3 reads TGTGCCAGCAGCGTGAGGGCGGATACGCAGTATTTT. It encodes CASSVRADTQYF. The V gene is TRBV13, the J gene TRBJ2-3; D might be TRBD2 (5 bases). Germline V CDR1 and CDR2: PRHDT, FYEKMQ (reference sequence). The CDR3 runs 12 residues. V lost 5 bases, J lost 6 bases, and 9 bases lay in between.

The chain employs TRBV11-2 and TRBJ2-1, with 11 bases identical to TRBD2. This CDR3 is 15 amino acids long. The junction had 7 bases not matched to a gene; V was cut back by 5 bases and J by 7 bases. The germline gives CDR1 SGHAT, CDR2 FQNNGV. The DNA of the CDR3 is TGTGCCAGCAGCCAGACTAGCGGGACGGCTAATGAGCAGTTCTTC. Translated: CASSQTSGTANEQFF.

The rearrangement uses TRBV6-6 and TRBJ1-2; no definite D call. Per germline, CDR1 MNHNY and CDR2 SVGAGI (reference sequence). This CDR3 comprises 13 residues. V was cut by 6 bases and J by 2 bases, with 10 bases left in between. The CDR3 region has the DNA TGTGCCAGCAGCCTTGGGGTAAACTATGGCTACACCTTC. Its translation is CASSLGVNYGYTF.

In the case of this clone: This CDR3 is also generated by other DNA sequences in the sample. The chain uses TRBV9 and TRBJ2-1; 7 positions agree with TRBD2. This CDR3 region has 15 residues. CDR1 and CDR2 from the germline V gene are SGDLS and YYNGEE. Trimming at V came to 0 bases and at J to 2 bases, leaving 2 bases not matched to a gene. CDR3 DNA: TGTGCCAGCAGCGTAGTAGCGGGCCCCTACAATGAGCAGTTCTTC. Translating gives CASSVVAGPYNEQFF.

This clone occurred once. This chain joins TRBV29-1 and TRBJ2-3; tentatively, D is TRBD2 (6 bases). Germline loops: CDR1 SQVTM, CDR2 ANQGSEA. The CDR3 is made up of 13 amino acids. The V and J ends lost 1 base and 6 bases respectively, with 11 bases between them. The CDR3 here is CSVEAGAADTQYF. The CDR3 DNA is TGCAGCGTTGAAGCGGGAGCCGCGGATACGCAGTATTTT.

This chain joins TRBV9 and TRBJ2-3, with 11 bases identical to TRBD1. This CDR3 is built from 17 residues. In germline, CDR1 is SGDLS, CDR2 YYNGEE. V lost 4 bases to trimming and J lost 4 bases; unmatched junction nucleotides: 11. The CDR3 loop is CASSLTLRTGGPDTQYF. Written as DNA, the CDR3 is TGTGCCAGCAGCTTGACATTGAGGACAGGGGGCCCAGATACGCAGTATTTT.

The CDR3 reads CASSLSGWASVHGEETQYF. CDR3 coding DNA: TGTGCCAGCAGTTTATCAGGGTGGGCGTCAGTACACGGTGAAGAGACCCAGTACTTC. The V call is TRBV28, the J call TRBJ2-5; possible D gene TRBD1, 5 bases. Looked up from germline, CDR1 is MDHEN and CDR2 is SYDVKM. This CDR3 spans 19 amino acids. The V gene lost 1 base and the J gene lost 3 bases, with 24 bases spanning the gap.

This chain uses TRBV4-1 with TRBJ1-1, with D possibly matching TRBD1 (6 bases). V lost 5 bases to trimming and J lost 1 base, with 11 bases between them. The CDR3 is made up of 14 amino acids. Germline CDR1 reads MGHRA; CDR2 reads YSYEKL. CDR3 sequence (DNA): TGCGCCAGCAGCAGGGACATACAGAACACTGAAGCTTTCTTT. Translated: CASSRDIQNTEAFF.

The CDR3 spells CASSSRPGSYEQYF. The CDR3 bases are TGTGCCAGCAGCTCAAGGCCCGGCTCCTACGAGCAGTACTTC. V usage is TRBV11-2 and J usage is TRBJ2-7, with D hard to call. Germline V gene sequence: CDR1 SGHAT, CDR2 FQNNGV. V was clipped by 4 bases and J by 0 bases, with 10 bases between them. This CDR3 contains 14 residues.

To note about this clone: Different DNA sequences within this sample yield the same CDR3. The chain combines TRBV5-1 with TRBJ1-1, with 8 bases that match TRBD1. The V gene's germline CDR1 is SGHRS and CDR2 YFSETQ. V lost 4 bases to trimming and J lost 1 base; unmatched junction nucleotides: 3. CDR3 length equals 14 residues. CDR3 DNA sequence: TGCGCCAGCAGCAGGGACAGGCAGAACACTGAAGCTTTCTTT. Its translation is CASSRDRQNTEAFF.